One sample yielded the 18 T cell receptor beta chains listed below, sequenced in a study of cytomegalovirus exposure and HLA in healthy donors. Measured with immunoSEQ multiplex PCR; TCRdb has only the in-frame clones, and not every one. The data contain under 250,000 clones, roughly 89% of them singletons. The sequencing input was PBMCs. The source is a man aged 18 to 30 in good health and CMV-seronegative.

In DNA, the CDR3 is TGTGCCGTCCACCGGGACTCTAATGAAAAACTGTTTTTT. Amino acids: CAVHRDSNEKLFF. The rearrangement joins TRBV5-4 to TRBJ1-4; possible D gene TRBD1, 5 bases. CDR3 length: 13 amino acids. The germline gives CDR1 SGHNT, CDR2 YYREEE (reference sequence). Trimming shortened V by 10 bases and J by 3 bases, and 13 bases separated the two germline ends.

This chain links TRBV6-6 with TRBJ1-5, with 11 bases identical to TRBD1. Looked up from germline, CDR1 is MNHNY and CDR2 is SVGAGI (reference sequence). The CDR3 spans 16 residues. V dropped 2 bases and J dropped 5; count of bases not matched to a gene: 5. The CDR3 is CASSYDMGQGDQPQHF. The CDR3 DNA is TGTGCCAGCAGTTACGACATGGGACAGGGGGATCAGCCCCAGCATTTT.

This chain uses TRBV7-9 with TRBJ2-3; TRBD2 might be the D (6 bases). Germline V gene sequence: CDR1 SEHNR, CDR2 FQNEAQ (reference sequence). The CDR3 is 16 amino acids. Trimming stripped 5 bases from V and 3 bases from J, with 18 bases between. The CDR3 sequence is CASSHGGRGATDTQYF. The CDR3 coding sequence is TGTGCCAGCAGCCACGGAGGGCGGGGAGCGACAGATACGCAGTATTTT.

This clone was detected only a few times. The genes are TRBV5-4 and TRBJ2-7, with 9 bases fitting TRBD2. Per the germline V gene, CDR1 is SGHNT and CDR2 is YYREEE (reference sequence). V lost 3 bases to trimming and J lost 2 bases; unmatched junction nucleotides: 3. The CDR3 has 14 amino acids. As DNA, the CDR3 is TGTGCCAGCAGCTCGGGACTAGCTCCCTACGAGCAGTACTTC. Its protein product is CASSSGLAPYEQYF.

This clone has only one observation. This CDR3 reads CASSHTDSSRAFF. DNA of the CDR3: TGTGCCAGTAGCCACACGGACAGTTCGAGAGCTTTCTTT. This rearrangement joins TRBV19 to TRBJ1-1, with D perhaps matching TRBD1 (6 bases). The CDR3 spans 13 residues. V lost 6 bases, J lost 10 bases, and 18 bases lay in between. Germline lookup yields CDR1 LNHDA and CDR2 SQIVND (reference sequence).

The chain uses TRBV7-9 and TRBJ2-7, with 8 bases lining up with TRBD1. The CDR3 totals 16 residues. V lost 1 base and J lost 2; bases outside the gene matches: 7. Germline assignment: CDR1 SEHNR and CDR2 FQNEAQ (reference sequence). In DNA, the CDR3 is TGTGCCAGCAGCTTAGGACAGGGGATTTTCCCCTACGAGCAGTACTTC. Translating it yields CASSLGQGIFPYEQYF.

The chain has TRBV6-6 and TRBJ2-7, with D perhaps matching TRBD1 (6 bases). Germline V gives CDR1 MNHNY, CDR2 SVGAGI (reference sequence). Trimming pared 6 bases from V and 9 bases from J, leaving 12 bases between. The CDR3 spans 11 residues. CDR3 sequence: CASRDRGGQYF. CDR3 coding DNA: TGTGCCAGCAGAGACAGAGGGGGGCAGTACTTC.

This chain joins TRBV27 and TRBJ2-7, with D possibly matching TRBD1 (6 bases). V lost 3 bases and J lost 2, with 11 bases in between. The CDR3 has 14 residues. Germline CDR1 and CDR2: MNHEY and SMNVEV (reference sequence). The CDR3: CASSFIGQTYEQYF. CDR3 in DNA: TGTGCCAGCAGTTTTATCGGACAGACCTACGAGCAGTACTTC.

V is TRBV6-5 and J is TRBJ1-2; no clear D gene. The CDR3 length is 12 residues. V lost 4 bases and J 8 bases, leaving 11 bases between the germline ends. CDR1 and CDR2 from the germline V gene are MNHEY and SVGAGI. The DNA of the CDR3 is TGTGCCAGCAGTTCTGGGCCCGTGGGCTACACCTTC. It codes for CASSSGPVGYTF.

On this clone: Compared with germline, one end of the junction differs, possibly owing to a read error. The rearrangement joins TRBV19 to TRBJ1-1; D is uncertain. Germline-derived CDR1 and CDR2 are LNHDA and SQIVND (reference sequence). The CDR3 is 14 amino acids. CDR3 sequence reads: CASSMAGMNTEAFF. For the CDR3, the DNA is TGTGCCAGCAGTATGGCCGGGATGAACACTGAAGCTTTCTTT.

This chain links TRBV2 with TRBJ1-3, with TRBD1 matching over 7 bases. This CDR3 has 12 residues. Germline V gives CDR1 SNHLY, CDR2 FYNNEI. Trimming at V came to 8 bases and at J to 4 bases, leaving 2 bases not matched to a gene. CDR3 region: CASGDRGNTIYF. The CDR3 DNA reads TGTGCCAGCGGGGACAGAGGAAACACCATATATTTT.

The chain recombines TRBV19 with TRBJ2-3; 7 nucleotides line up with TRBD2. The V segment lost 6 bases and the J segment 0 bases; nucleotides outside the gene matches: 6. The germline V gene encodes CDR1 LNHDA and CDR2 SQIVND (reference sequence). The CDR3 covers 15 residues. This CDR3 reads CASRRAGKSTDTQYF. Written as DNA, the CDR3 is TGTGCCAGTAGGAGAGCGGGGAAAAGCACAGATACGCAGTATTTT.

The rearrangement joins TRBV7-8 to TRBJ1-1; D remains unclear. Germline V gives CDR1 SGHVS, CDR2 FQNEAQ. V was cut by 5 bases and J by 0 bases, with 19 bases left in between. The CDR3 is 17 residues long. CDR3 residues: CASSPLSLATLNTEAFF. As DNA, the CDR3 is TGTGCCAGCAGCCCCCTTAGTTTAGCAACACTGAACACTGAAGCTTTCTTT.

The rearrangement joins TRBV10-2 to TRBJ1-5, with D perhaps matching TRBD1 (6 bases). Germline V gene sequence: CDR1 WSHSY, CDR2 SAAADI. V was clipped by 5 bases and J by 3 bases, with 11 bases between them. This CDR3 is built from 14 residues. The CDR3 sequence is CASSPDRINQPQHF. CDR3 DNA sequence: TGCGCCAGCAGTCCTGACAGGATCAATCAGCCCCAGCATTTT.

This sequence joins TRBV6-5 and TRBJ1-3; possibly TRBD1 for D (5 bases). The CDR3 is made up of 14 amino acids. V dropped 5 bases and J dropped 2 bases, with 10 bases sitting between them. The germline V gene has CDR1 MNHEY and CDR2 SVGAGI. CDR3 DNA: TGTGCCAGCAGTCTACCAGGGACTGGAAACACCATATATTTT. It specifies CASSLPGTGNTIYF.

This chain uses TRBV7-2 with TRBJ2-7; 8 nucleotides agree with TRBD2. The germline V gene has CDR1 SGHTA and CDR2 FQGNSA. This CDR3 is built from 13 residues. V trimming: 8 bases; J trimming: 2 bases; junction bases outside the gene matches: 5. The CDR3 DNA is TGTGCCAGCGGGAGAGCGGGAGCCTACGAGCAGTACTTC. Its protein is CASGRAGAYEQYF.

The chain has TRBV19 and TRBJ2-7, with 11 bases aligning to TRBD2. CDR1 and CDR2 from the germline V gene are LNHDA and SQIVND (reference sequence). J gave up 4 bases and V 6 bases, and 8 bases lay outside the gene matches. CDR3 length: 15 residues. The CDR3 DNA follows: TGTGCCAGTAGCCCGACTAGCGGGACCCTATACGAGCAGTACTTC. Translation: CASSPTSGTLYEQYF.

This clone came up a few times. The J gene is TRBJ1-2, the V gene TRBV2; 7 nucleotides align to TRBD1. This CDR3 has 13 residues. Losses at the gene ends were 8 bases for V and 5 bases for J; bases not matched to a gene: 8. Germline V gives CDR1 SNHLY, CDR2 FYNNEI. CDR3 nucleotides: TGTGCCAGCTTTCGGGACAGTGGTTATGGCTACACCTTC. It codes for CASFRDSGYGYTF.